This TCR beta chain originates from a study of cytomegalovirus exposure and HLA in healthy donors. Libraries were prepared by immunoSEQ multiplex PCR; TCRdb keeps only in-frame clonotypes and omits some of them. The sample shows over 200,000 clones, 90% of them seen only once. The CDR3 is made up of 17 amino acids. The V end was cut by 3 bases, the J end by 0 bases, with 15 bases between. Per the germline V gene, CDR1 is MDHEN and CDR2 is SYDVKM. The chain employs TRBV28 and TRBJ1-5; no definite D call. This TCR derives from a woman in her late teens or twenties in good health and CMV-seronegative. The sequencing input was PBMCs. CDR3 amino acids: CASSFPPGGYSNQPQHF. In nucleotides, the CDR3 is TGTGCCAGCAGTTTCCCCCCCGGAGGGTATAGCAATCAGCCCCAGCATTTT.